What follows are 4 T cell receptor beta chains derived from one specimen sequenced in a study of T-cell reconstitution after alpha-beta-depleted transplantation in children. Construction of the TCRbeta library involved unique molecular identifiers. TCRdb fed the PCR reads into MiXCR, producing one record per CDR3 protein. The table includes a few hundred thousand distinct CDR3 sequences, around 16% detected once. The specimen was PBMCs from the stem cell graft donor, collected from the stem cell graft. The receptors shown here come from a human donor who donated a stem cell graft to a child with acute lymphoblastic leukemia.

The chain employs TRBV2 and TRBJ2-7, with D possibly TRBD2 on 6 matching bases. V was cut by 0 bases and J by 6 bases, with 15 bases left in between. The CDR3 totals 15 residues. The germline CDR1 and CDR2 sequences are SNHLY and FYNNEI. The CDR3 loop reads CASSEASSGPGEQYF. For the CDR3, the DNA is TGTGCCAGCAGTGAAGCCTCAAGCGGGCCGGGCGAGCAGTACTTC.

The table lists this clonotype with many counts. The chain recombines TRBV5-6 with TRBJ2-1, with TRBD2 identical over 12 bases. Losses at the gene ends were 1 base for V and 8 bases for J; bases not matched to a gene: 4. CDR3 size: 15 residues. Germline V gives CDR1 SGHDT, CDR2 YYEEEE. As DNA, the CDR3 is TGTGCCAGCAGCTTGTTGCTAGCGGGAGGGTATGAGCAGTTCTTC. Residues: CASSLLLAGGYEQFF.

CDR3 region: CSASRGRGRGVGEQYF. The CDR3 coding sequence is TGCAGTGCTAGCCGCGGCAGGGGGAGAGGGGTGGGCGAGCAGTACTTC. V is TRBV20-1 and J is TRBJ2-7; 7 bases align to TRBD1. V lost 3 bases, J lost 6 bases, and 17 bases stayed unmatched. Per the germline V gene, CDR1 is DFQATT and CDR2 is SNEGSKA (reference sequence). CDR3 length: 16 amino acids.

This clonotype was detected a few times. V and J are TRBV27 and TRBJ1-2; TRBD1 matches at 7 bases. V trimming: 0 bases; J trimming: 14 bases; junction bases outside the gene matches: 9. The CDR3 covers 13 residues. Germline V gene sequence: CDR1 MNHEY, CDR2 SMNVEV (reference sequence). CDR3 sequence: CASSLSPTGEGTF. DNA of the CDR3: TGTGCCAGCAGTTTATCCCCAACAGGGGAAGGGACCTTC.